The sequence of this T cell receptor beta chain was determined in a study of blood T cell repertoires in COVID-19. Assay used: immunoSEQ multiplex PCR; TCRdb lists only in-frame clones, some missing. The sample consists of more than 300,000 clones, 85% to 90% of them appearing once. Individuals aged about 18 to 89 years were recruited from approximately 22 US areas. Clinical history as reported by participants underpinned cohort assignment. The V gene end was trimmed by 2 bases and the J gene end by 7 bases; junction bases not matched to a gene: 3. CDR3 length: 13 amino acids. Germline V lookup: CDR1 GTSNPN, CDR2 SVGIG (reference sequence).

The chain employs TRBV30 and TRBJ1-5; 9 bases line up with TRBD1. Material for sequencing was PBMCs or T cells enriched from blood (not recorded which). The sequence derives from a woman between 18 and 29 years old who had recovered from COVID-19. CDR3 residues: CAWSTGGEQPQHF. CDR3 in DNA: TGTGCCTGGAGTACAGGGGGCGAACAGCCCCAGCATTTT.